Following are 32 T cell receptor beta chains from one sample sequenced in a study of blood T cell repertoires in COVID-19. Some clones are missing from TCRdb's copy, which holds only in-frame ones; the method was immunoSEQ multiplex PCR. Found here are 200,000 or so clones, about 82% of them singletons; the top ten hold about 0.91%. The specimen was peripheral blood. The receptors were sampled from a man between 60 and 75 years old with COVID-19, enrolled during active disease.

Comment on this clone: Other DNA variants within this sample encode the same CDR3. The V gene is TRBV18, the J gene TRBJ1-1; D unresolved. The CDR3 has 12 amino acids. V was trimmed by 2 bases and J by 6 bases, leaving 7 bases between them. From germline, CDR1 is KGHSH and CDR2 LQKENI. The CDR3 loop reads CASSPGRAEAFF. The CDR3 region has the DNA TGTGCCAGCTCACCAGGGAGGGCTGAAGCTTTCTTT.

The chain uses TRBV11-2 and TRBJ2-7; 9 bases fit TRBD1. V dropped 4 bases and J dropped 0; count of bases not matched to a gene: 7. There are 16 residues in the CDR3. Germline V gives CDR1 SGHAT, CDR2 FQNNGV. CDR3 DNA: TGTGCCAGCAGCTGGGGGGACAGGGTTAGCTCCTACGAGCAGTACTTC. Amino acid sequence: CASSWGDRVSSYEQYF.

The genes are TRBV5-4 and TRBJ2-1; 9 nucleotides line up with TRBD1. The CDR3 spans 17 residues. Germline CDR1 is SGHNT and CDR2 is YYREEE (reference sequence). Losses at the gene ends were 0 bases for V and 9 bases for J; bases not matched to a gene: 13. The CDR3 sequence: CASSLAKGQGVEGEQFF. CDR3 coding DNA: TGTGCCAGCAGCTTGGCCAAGGGACAGGGAGTAGAGGGTGAGCAGTTCTTC. Filled out from reference TRBV5-4 and TRBJ2-1, the complete variable domain reads ETGVTQSPTHLIKTRGQQVTLRCSSQSGHNTVSWYQQALGQGPQFIFQYYREEENGRGNFPPRFSGLQFPNYSSELNVNALELDDSALYLCASSLAKGQGVEGEQFFGPGTRLTVL.

The CDR3, as DNA: TGTGCCAGCAGCTTCAGGGGGTTTAACAACGAGCAGTACTTC. It is translated as CASSFRGFNNEQYF. The V and J genes are TRBV5-4 and TRBJ2-7; 7 bases line up with TRBD1. The CDR3 spans 14 residues. Trimming at V came to 2 bases and at J to 5 bases, leaving 7 bases not matched to a gene. Looked up from germline, CDR1 is SGHNT and CDR2 is YYREEE (reference sequence).

V usage is TRBV12-5 and J usage is TRBJ1-1; D not resolved. The CDR3 extends over 14 amino acids. CDR1 and CDR2 from the germline V gene are LGHNT and FRNRAP. Trimming stripped 1 base from V and 2 bases from J, with 8 bases between. CDR3 nucleotides: TGTGCTAGTGGTTTGGGGCAGGCCAACACTGAAGCTTTCTTT. Residues: CASGLGQANTEAFF.

The chain uses TRBV4-1 and TRBJ2-7, with D perhaps TRBD2 (6 bases). The CDR3 is 15 amino acids. The germline V gene encodes CDR1 MGHRA and CDR2 YSYEKL. The V gene lost 2 bases and the J gene lost 2 bases, with 13 bases spanning the gap. The CDR3 region has the DNA TGCGCCAGCAGCCAATTGGTGGGAGGCGCCTACGAGCAGTACTTC. Protein product: CASSQLVGGAYEQYF.

This clone has a handful of counts. CDR3 in amino acids: CASTRGYTDGYTF. The DNA of the CDR3 is TGTGCCAGCACCCGGGGATACACTGATGGCTACACCTTC. This sequence joins TRBV3-1 (or the pseudogene TRBV3-2) and TRBJ1-2; no clear D gene. The V end lost 7 bases, the J end lost 6 bases, and 15 bases lay between the germline ends. The length of the CDR3 is 13 residues. The germline V gene encodes CDR1 LGHDT and CDR2 YNNKEL (reference sequence).

The chain recombines TRBV4-1 with TRBJ1-5, with D unresolved. The CDR3 covers 15 residues. CDR1 and CDR2 from the germline V gene are MGHRA and YSYEKL. Trimming removed 0 bases from V and 3 bases from J, with 9 bases in between. CDR3 residues: CASSQETRDNQPQHF. CDR3 bases: TGCGCCAGCAGCCAAGAAACACGGGACAATCAGCCCCAGCATTTT.

This chain joins TRBV10-3 and TRBJ1-2; TRBD1 matches at 8 bases. Looked up from germline, CDR1 is ENHRY and CDR2 is SYGVKD. V was pared by 9 bases and J by 3 bases, with 3 bases of the junction left unmatched. The CDR3 sequence is 12 residues long. CDR3 amino acids: CAIMDRDYGYTF. CDR3 coding DNA: TGTGCCATAATGGACAGGGACTATGGCTACACCTTC.

The CDR3 sequence is CASSQTGHANGYTF. The DNA for the CDR3 is TGCGCCAGCAGCCAGACAGGCCATGCGAATGGCTACACCTTC. This chain joins TRBV4-1 and TRBJ1-2; tentative D call: TRBD1 (6 bases). Germline V gives CDR1 MGHRA, CDR2 YSYEKL. The V end was cut by 3 bases, the J end by 6 bases, with 14 bases between. The CDR3 runs 14 residues.

The gene calls are TRBV5-1 and TRBJ2-5; perhaps TRBD2 as D (5 bases). The CDR3 covers 14 residues. V lost 2 bases, J lost 7 bases, and 15 bases lay in between. Germline values: CDR1 SGHRS, CDR2 YFSETQ. The CDR3 bases are TGCGCCAGCAGCTTAACCGGACCGGAGGTGACCCAGTACTTC. The encoded protein is CASSLTGPEVTQYF.

This chain connects TRBV27 to TRBJ1-5; 9 nucleotides line up with TRBD1. V dropped 4 bases and J dropped 6; count of bases not matched to a gene: 1. CDR1 is MNHEY, CDR2 SMNVEV, per germline (reference sequence). CDR3 length: 13 amino acids. The CDR3 protein is CASSWDRVQPQHF. The CDR3 nucleotides read TGTGCCAGCAGTTGGGACAGGGTTCAGCCCCAGCATTTT.

In this sample, this clone turned up a few times. The chain recombines TRBV2 with TRBJ2-1, with D unresolved. CDR1 and CDR2 (germline): SNHLY, FYNNEI. V was trimmed by 3 bases and J by 8 bases, leaving 11 bases between them. This CDR3 has 13 amino acids. CDR3 in DNA: TGTGCCAGCAGTGATTTGGCGGCGGATGAGCAGTTCTTC. This sequence encodes CASSDLAADEQFF.

This chain connects TRBV6-5 to TRBJ2-7; 8 bases match TRBD2. In germline, CDR1 is MNHEY, CDR2 SVGAGI. J was trimmed by 2 bases and V by 5 bases; bases with no gene match: 8. CDR3 length: 15 residues. The DNA for the CDR3 is TGTGCCAGCAGTCCAAGACTAGCGTTTACCTACGAGCAGTACTTC. Its protein is CASSPRLAFTYEQYF.

This chain joins TRBV7-2 and TRBJ1-2; D uncertain. The germline V gene encodes CDR1 SGHTA and CDR2 FQGNSA. The V end lost 1 base, the J end lost 0 bases, and 9 bases lay between the germline ends. The CDR3 runs 15 residues. The DNA of the CDR3 is TGTGCCAGCAGCTTAGAGACAAGTACTAACTATGGCTACACCTTC. This encodes CASSLETSTNYGYTF.

The CDR3 is CATGQGVGRGEKLFF. The CDR3 nucleotides read TGTGCCACCGGACAGGGGGTAGGTCGTGGTGAAAAACTGTTTTTT. The genes are TRBV15 and TRBJ1-4, with 10 bases identical to TRBD1. CDR1 is LNHNV and CDR2 is YYDKDF in the germline V gene (reference sequence). V dropped 8 bases and J dropped 7; count of bases not matched to a gene: 10. This CDR3 is 15 amino acids long.

V gene TRBV27 combines with J gene TRBJ2-2, with 8 bases identical to TRBD1. V shed 4 bases, J shed 7 bases, and the junction held 14 bases outside the gene matches. CDR1 and CDR2 from the germline V gene are MNHEY and SMNVEV (reference sequence). CDR3 length: 17 residues. The CDR3 sequence is CASSWTGKKLGGGELFF. CDR3 DNA: TGTGCCAGCAGTTGGACAGGGAAAAAACTGGGGGGCGGGGAGCTGTTTTTT.

The chain carries TRBV7-2 and TRBJ2-1; tentative D call: TRBD2 (7 bases). The CDR3 runs 15 residues. V lost 7 bases and J 2 bases, leaving 15 bases between the germline ends. The germline CDR1 and CDR2 sequences are SGHTA and FQGNSA. This chain's CDR3 is CASTPGGPTYNEQFF. The CDR3 region has the DNA TGTGCCAGCACCCCCGGGGGGCCTACCTACAATGAGCAGTTCTTC.

The CDR3 loop is CASRSWAYGYTF. The CDR3 DNA reads TGTGCCAGCAGGTCGTGGGCGTATGGCTACACCTTC. This chain uses TRBV6-5 with TRBJ1-2; D is uncertain. The V end was cut by 6 bases, the J end by 5 bases, with 10 bases between. There are 12 residues in the CDR3. Germline CDR1 and CDR2: MNHEY and SVGAGI.

This clone was seen once. The chain couples TRBV7-2 to TRBJ2-1, with 8 positions matching TRBD1. Trimming removed 7 bases from V and 10 bases from J; junction bases left unmatched: 12. Germline lookup yields CDR1 SGHTA and CDR2 FQGNSA. The CDR3 totals 14 residues. CDR3 in amino acids: CASKVNSGGWEQFF. The CDR3 bases are TGTGCCAGCAAGGTGAACTCAGGGGGCTGGGAGCAGTTCTTC.

The CDR3 sequence: CASRSTETQYF. The DNA for the CDR3 is TGTGCCAGCAGGTCTACAGAGACCCAGTACTTC. The genes are TRBV7-9 and TRBJ2-5; D is unresolved. The CDR3 runs 11 residues. The germline gives CDR1 SEHNR, CDR2 FQNEAQ (reference sequence). The V gene lost 6 bases and the J gene lost 4 bases, with 6 bases spanning the gap.

V is TRBV6-2 or TRBV6-3 and J is TRBJ1-3; D call uncertain. CDR1 is MNHEY and CDR2 is SVGEGT in the germline V gene. V dropped 4 bases and J dropped 8 bases, with 15 bases sitting between them. This CDR3 is 14 amino acids long. The CDR3: CASSSPFAADTIYF. In DNA form, the CDR3 reads TGTGCCAGCAGTTCCCCCTTTGCCGCGGACACCATATATTTT.

In this sample, this clone turned up a few times. The rearrangement joins TRBV18 to TRBJ2-1, with 13 bases identical to TRBD2. Germline loops: CDR1 KGHSH, CDR2 LQKENI. Trimming removed 6 bases from V and 10 bases from J; junction bases left unmatched: 9. The CDR3 extends over 15 amino acids. CDR3 region: CASSLGLAGDREQFF. CDR3 bases: TGTGCCAGCTCTCTCGGACTAGCGGGAGACAGGGAGCAGTTCTTC.

The chain has TRBV6-5 and TRBJ2-7, with a possible D match to TRBD2 (6 bases). This CDR3 region has 13 residues. CDR1 and CDR2 (germline): MNHEY, SVGAGI. The germline V and J ends were trimmed by 8 bases and 2 bases, with 13 bases remaining between them. CDR3 in amino acids: CASHVAGTYEQYF. The CDR3 region has the DNA TGTGCCAGCCATGTGGCGGGAACCTACGAGCAGTACTTC.

The gene calls are TRBV6-4 and TRBJ2-1; D remains unclear. CDR1 is MRHNA, CDR2 SNTAGT, per germline. This CDR3 is built from 14 residues. V shed 4 bases and J shed 5 bases, with 12 bases lying between them. The CDR3 DNA sequence: TGTGCCAGCAGTGCGTCCGCGCATCACAATGAGCAGTTCTTC. Protein: CASSASAHHNEQFF.

The chain combines TRBV7-5 with TRBJ2-7; the D call of TRBD2 is as the table states it, not checked on the DNA. TRBV7-5 is tagged as a pseudogene. CDR3 length equals 16 residues. CDR3 amino acids: CARSPSRTPNIYEQYF. CDR3 sequence (DNA): TGTGCCAGAAGCCCCTCCCGTACTCCTAATATCTACGAGCAGTACTTC.

The chain couples TRBV25-1 to TRBJ2-1; D is perhaps TRBD1 (5 bases). Germline V gene sequence: CDR1 MGHDK, CDR2 SYGVNS. V gave up 6 bases and J gave up 0 bases, with 9 bases separating them. This CDR3 spans 14 amino acids. The CDR3 DNA follows: TGTGCCAGCAGACAGGAGAGCTCCTACAATGAGCAGTTCTTC. Translating it yields CASRQESSYNEQFF.

The rearrangement uses TRBV27 and TRBJ2-4, with 9 bases matching TRBD1. CDR3 length: 14 residues. V gave up 0 bases and J gave up 11 bases; unmatched junction bases: 5. In germline, CDR1 is MNHEY, CDR2 SMNVEV (reference sequence). CDR3 coding DNA: TGTGCCAGCAGTTTATCGGACAGGGGATCCGTTCAGTACTTC. This gives the protein CASSLSDRGSVQYF.

The V call is TRBV2, the J call TRBJ1-1; TRBD1 matches 7 bases. This CDR3 contains 15 residues. The germline gives CDR1 SNHLY, CDR2 FYNNEI. With V trimmed by 0 bases and J by 3 bases, 4 bases remained unmatched. Written as DNA, the CDR3 is TGTGCCAGCAGTGAAGCGAGGGGGCGGTACACTGAAGCTTTCTTT. Amino acids: CASSEARGRYTEAFF.

J is TRBJ2-7 and V is TRBV21-1; the D call in the table, TRBD2, was not verified against the DNA. TRBV21-1 counts as a pseudogene. The CDR3 spans 15 residues. In nucleotides, the CDR3 is TGTGCCAGCAGCAAAGCGCAACCCCTAAGGAGCGAGCAGTACTTC. This sequence encodes CASSKAQPLRSEQYF.

The V and J genes are TRBV24-1 and TRBJ2-1, with 8 nucleotides matching TRBD1. The CDR3 spans 14 residues. V gave up 7 bases and J gave up 6 bases; unmatched junction bases: 7. From germline, CDR1 is KGHDR and CDR2 SFDVKD. CDR3 region: CATSKTGTGNEQFF. DNA of the CDR3: TGTGCCACCAGCAAGACCGGGACAGGCAATGAGCAGTTCTTC.

The chain combines TRBV7-6 with TRBJ2-1; 8 bases fit TRBD2. V shed 5 bases and J 5 bases; nucleotides not matched to a gene: 17. This CDR3 is built from 18 residues. Looked up from germline, CDR1 is SGHVS and CDR2 is FNYEAQ. CDR3 in amino acids: CASSPWAGSSGRNNEQFF. In DNA, the CDR3 is TGTGCCAGCAGCCCCTGGGCTGGATCTAGCGGGCGGAACAATGAGCAGTTCTTC.